This paragraph covers one T cell receptor (beta chain) sequence. V was cut by 3 bases and J by 5 bases, with 10 bases left in between. The germline CDR1 and CDR2 sequences are MDHEN and SYDVKM. CDR3 length: 13 residues. This record comes from a study of blood T cell repertoires in COVID-19. Study summary: Material from acute and convalescent COVID-19 was sourced from the United States, Italy and Spain.

As handled by the study authors: Reference gene primer amplification yielded estimated nucleated cell counts. TCRdb's table, derived via immunoSEQ multiplex PCR, lists solely in-frame clones and lacks some. V and J calls and clone size follow that table, whereas D and trimming were derived from the DNA. Of about 310,000 clones in the sample, approximately 90% are singletons; the top ten hold roughly 2.3%. This receptor was taken from a man between 18 and 29 years old with active or convalescent COVID-19. The chain is built from TRBV28 and TRBJ1-1; no clear D gene. The sequenced sample was peripheral blood. The CDR3 loop reads CASSFSGRTEAFF. The CDR3 bases are TGTGCCAGCAGTTTCTCCGGGAGAACTGAAGCTTTCTTT. The full variable domain, with the rest looked up from reference TRBV28 and TRBJ1-1, is DVKVTQSSRYLVKRTGEKVFLECVQDMDHENMFWYRQDPGLGLRLIYFSYDVKMKEKGDIPEGYSVSREKKERFSLILESASTNQTSMYLCASSFSGRTEAFFGQGTRLTVV.